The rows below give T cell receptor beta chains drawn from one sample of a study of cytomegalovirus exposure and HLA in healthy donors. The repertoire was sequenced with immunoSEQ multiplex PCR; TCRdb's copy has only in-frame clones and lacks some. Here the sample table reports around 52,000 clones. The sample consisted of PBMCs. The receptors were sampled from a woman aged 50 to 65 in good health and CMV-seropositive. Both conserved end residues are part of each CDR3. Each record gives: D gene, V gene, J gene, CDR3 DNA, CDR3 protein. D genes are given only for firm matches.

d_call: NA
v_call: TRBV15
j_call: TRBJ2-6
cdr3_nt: TGTGCCACCAGCAGAGATAGCCTCAGCACGGACAACGTCCTGACTTTC
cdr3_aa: CATSRDSLSTDNVLTF

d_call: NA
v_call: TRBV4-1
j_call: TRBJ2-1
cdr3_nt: TGCGCCAGCAGCCAGGGACTCCTCTCCAACGAGCAGTTCTTC
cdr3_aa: CASSQGLLSNEQFF

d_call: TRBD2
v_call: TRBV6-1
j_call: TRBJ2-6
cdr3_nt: TGTGCCAGCAGGCCCGGGGGGTCTGGGGCCAACGTCCTGACTTTC
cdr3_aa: CASRPGGSGANVLTF

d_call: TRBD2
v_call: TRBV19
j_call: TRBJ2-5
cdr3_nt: TGTGCCAGTAGTATAGGTTCGCTAGCGGGACTCCAAGAGACCCAGTACTTC
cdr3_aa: CASSIGSLAGLQETQYF

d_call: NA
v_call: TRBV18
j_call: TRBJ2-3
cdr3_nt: TGTGCCAGCTCACCACCGTCAGGGGCATTCACAGATACGCAGTATTTT
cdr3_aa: CASSPPSGAFTDTQYF

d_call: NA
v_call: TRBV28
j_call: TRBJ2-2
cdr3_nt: TGTGCCAGCAGTTTCCATCGGGTCGAAAACACCGGGGAGCTGTTTTTT
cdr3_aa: CASSFHRVENTGELFF

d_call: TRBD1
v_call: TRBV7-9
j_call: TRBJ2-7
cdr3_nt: TGTGCCAGCAGTCCTCCGGGACAGGGGGAGCAGTACTTC
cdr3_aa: CASSPPGQGEQYF

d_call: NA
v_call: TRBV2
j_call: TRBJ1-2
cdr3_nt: TGTGCCAGCAGTGAAGGGCAGGGGAGCTATGGCTACACCTTC
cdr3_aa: CASSEGQGSYGYTF

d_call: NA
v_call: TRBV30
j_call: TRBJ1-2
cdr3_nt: TGTGCCTGGAGTGTACTAAGCTATGGCTACACCTTC
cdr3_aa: CAWSVLSYGYTF

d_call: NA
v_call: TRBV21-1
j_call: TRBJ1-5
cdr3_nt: TGTGCCAGCAGCAACTGGCAGGGAAGGAATCAGCCCCAGCATTTT
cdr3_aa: CASSNWQGRNQPQHF

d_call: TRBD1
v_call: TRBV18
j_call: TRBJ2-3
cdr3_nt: TGTGCCAGCTCATTTCAGGGGGAGAGGGCAGATACGCAGTATTTT
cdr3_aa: CASSFQGERADTQYF

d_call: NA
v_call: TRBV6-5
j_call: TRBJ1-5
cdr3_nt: TGTGCCAGCAGTTACACCACAGGGTCGGATCAGCCCCAGCATTTT
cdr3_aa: CASSYTTGSDQPQHF

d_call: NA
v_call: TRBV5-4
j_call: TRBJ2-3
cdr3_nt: TGTGCCAGCAGCTTGAGGCAGGGAAAGACAGATACGCAGTATTTT
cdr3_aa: CASSLRQGKTDTQYF

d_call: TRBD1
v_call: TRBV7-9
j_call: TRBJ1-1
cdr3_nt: TGTGCCAGCACCAGAGACAGGGTCGGAAACACTGAAGCTTTCTTT
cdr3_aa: CASTRDRVGNTEAFF

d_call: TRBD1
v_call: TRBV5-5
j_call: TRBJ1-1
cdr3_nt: TGTGCCAGCAGATCAGCAGGGGGCCTGGAAGCTTTCTTT
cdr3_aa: CASRSAGGLEAFF

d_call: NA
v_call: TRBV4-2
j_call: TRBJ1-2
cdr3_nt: TGTGCCAGCAGCCAAGAACATCGGACAAAAGACTATGGCTACACCTTC
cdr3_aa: CASSQEHRTKDYGYTF

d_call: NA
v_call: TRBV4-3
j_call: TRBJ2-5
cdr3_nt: TGCGCCAGCAGCCAAGATAGGGGGGGAGGCGAGACCCAGTACTTC
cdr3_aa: CASSQDRGGGETQYF

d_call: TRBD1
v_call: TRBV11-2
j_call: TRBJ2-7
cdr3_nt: TGTGCCAGCAGCCCGACAGGGACATACGAGCAGTACTTC
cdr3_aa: CASSPTGTYEQYF

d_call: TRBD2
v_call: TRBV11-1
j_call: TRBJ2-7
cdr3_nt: TGTGCCAGCAGCCCGCGGGGACTAGCGGACTACGAGCAGTACTTC
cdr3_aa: CASSPRGLADYEQYF

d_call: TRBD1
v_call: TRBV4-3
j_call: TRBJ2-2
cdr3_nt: TGCGCCAGCAGCCGGACTGCAGGGGGCACCGGGGAGCTGTTTTTT
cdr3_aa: CASSRTAGGTGELFF

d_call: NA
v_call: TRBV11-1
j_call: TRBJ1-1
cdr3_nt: TGTGCCAGCAGCTTGAGACAGGCGAACACTGAAGCTTTCTTT
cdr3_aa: CASSLRQANTEAFF

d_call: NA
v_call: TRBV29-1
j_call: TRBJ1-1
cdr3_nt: TGCAGCGTTTCAGTGAACACTGAAGCTTTCTTT
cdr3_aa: CSVSVNTEAFF

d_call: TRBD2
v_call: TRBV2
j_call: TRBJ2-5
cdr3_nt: TGTGCCAGCCCTAGCGGAGATCACCAAGAGACCCAGTACTTC
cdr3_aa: CASPSGDHQETQYF

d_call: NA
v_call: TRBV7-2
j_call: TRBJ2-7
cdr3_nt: TGTGCCAGCAGCTCGTTCGGCGAGCAGTACTTC
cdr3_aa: CASSSFGEQYF

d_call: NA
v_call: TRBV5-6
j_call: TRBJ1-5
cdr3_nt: TGTGCCAGCAGCTTGGCTATAGGCAATCAGCCCCAGCATTTT
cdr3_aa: CASSLAIGNQPQHF

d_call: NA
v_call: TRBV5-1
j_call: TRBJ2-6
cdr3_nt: TGCGCCAGCAGCTGGCCTTGGCAGTCTGGGGCCAACGTCCTGACTTTC
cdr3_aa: CASSWPWQSGANVLTF

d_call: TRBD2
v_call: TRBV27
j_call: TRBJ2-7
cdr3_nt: TGTGCCAGCAGCTACGGGGGGTCCTACGAGCAGTACTTC
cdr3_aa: CASSYGGSYEQYF

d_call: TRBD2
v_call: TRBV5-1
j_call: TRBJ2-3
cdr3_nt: TGCGCCAGCAGCTTGGCCACGGCTAGCGGGATTCCAGATACGCAGTATTTT
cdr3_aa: CASSLATASGIPDTQYF

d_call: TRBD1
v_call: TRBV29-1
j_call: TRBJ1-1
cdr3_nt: TGCAGCGGTGGGACAGGGAACACTGAAGCTTTCTTT
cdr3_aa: CSGGTGNTEAFF

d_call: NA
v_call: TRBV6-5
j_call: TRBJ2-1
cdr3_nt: TGTGCCAGCAGTTACGTAGGGGACTCCTACAATGAGCAGTTCTTC
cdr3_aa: CASSYVGDSYNEQFF

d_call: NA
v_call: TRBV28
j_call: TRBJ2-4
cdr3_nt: TGTGCCAGCAGTTTGCCCCGAGAGGATCAGTACTTC
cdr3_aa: CASSLPREDQYF

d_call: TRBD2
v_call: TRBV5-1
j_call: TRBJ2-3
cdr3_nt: TGCGCCAGCAGCGGGAGTAGCGGGGGGGGTCTGTCTAGCACAGATACGCAGTATTTT
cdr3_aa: CASSGSSGGGLSSTDTQYF

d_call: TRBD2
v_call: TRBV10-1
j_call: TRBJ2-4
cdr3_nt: TGCGCCAGCAGTGAGTCTGCGGGACTAGCGGGGGACATTCAGTACTTC
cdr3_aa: CASSESAGLAGDIQYF

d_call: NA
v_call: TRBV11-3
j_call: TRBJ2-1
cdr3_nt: TGTGCCAGCAGCTCTGACAGCTCCTACAATGAGCAGTTCTTC
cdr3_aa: CASSSDSSYNEQFF

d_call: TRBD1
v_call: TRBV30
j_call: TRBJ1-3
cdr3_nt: TGTGCCTGGAGGTTAACAGGGGGTGAAAGAAACACCATATATTTT
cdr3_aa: CAWRLTGGERNTIYF

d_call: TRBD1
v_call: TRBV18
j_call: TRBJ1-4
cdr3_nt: TGTGCCAGCTCACCCCTCAGGGGGGTCGCAACTAATGAAAAACTGTTTTTT
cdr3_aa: CASSPLRGVATNEKLFF

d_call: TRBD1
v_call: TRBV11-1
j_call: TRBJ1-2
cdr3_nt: TGTGCCAGCAGCTTGGAAAGGGGGCGAACCTATGGCTACACCTTC
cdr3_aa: CASSLERGRTYGYTF

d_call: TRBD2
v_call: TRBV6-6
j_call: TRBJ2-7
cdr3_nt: TGTGCCAGCAGTTACGGGGGGGCTAGCGGGCACGAGCAGTACTTC
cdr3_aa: CASSYGGASGHEQYF

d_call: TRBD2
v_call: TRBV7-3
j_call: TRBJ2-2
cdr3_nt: TGTGCCAGCAGCTTAGGGTCTAGCGGGGTCACCGGGGAGCTGTTTTTT
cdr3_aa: CASSLGSSGVTGELFF

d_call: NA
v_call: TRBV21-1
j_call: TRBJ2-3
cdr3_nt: TGTGCCAGCAGCAAAGGTGGTGCGGGACTAGCGGGAGTCGGGGCAGATACGCAGTATTTT
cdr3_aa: CASSKGGAGLAGVGADTQYF

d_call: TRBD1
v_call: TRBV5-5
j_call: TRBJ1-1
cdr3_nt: TGTGCCAGCGGTGTGGGGACAGGGAGTTATACTGAAGCTTTCTTT
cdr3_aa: CASGVGTGSYTEAFF

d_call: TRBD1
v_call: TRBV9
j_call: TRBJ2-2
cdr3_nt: TGTGCCAGCAGCTGGACAGGGGGCACCGGGGAGCTGTTTTTT
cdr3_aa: CASSWTGGTGELFF

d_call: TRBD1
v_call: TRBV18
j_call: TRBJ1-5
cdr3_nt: TGTGCCAGCTCAGCGGGGACAGGGGGTCAGCCCCAGCATTTT
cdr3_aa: CASSAGTGGQPQHF

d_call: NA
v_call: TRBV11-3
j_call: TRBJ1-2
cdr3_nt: TGTGCCAGCGGCCTCAGGAACTATGGCTACACCTTC
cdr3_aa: CASGLRNYGYTF

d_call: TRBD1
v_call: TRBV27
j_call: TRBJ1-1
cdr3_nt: TGTGCCAGCAGCCAAGGGACAGGGGGCACTGAAGCTTTCTTT
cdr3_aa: CASSQGTGGTEAFF

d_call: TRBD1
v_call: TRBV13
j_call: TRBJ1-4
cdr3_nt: TGTGCCAGCAGCCAGACAGGGCTCGATGAAAAACTGTTTTTT
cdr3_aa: CASSQTGLDEKLFF

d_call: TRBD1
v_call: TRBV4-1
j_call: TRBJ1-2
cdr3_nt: TGCGCCAGCAGCCCCGGGACAGACAACTATGGCTACACCTTC
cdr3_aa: CASSPGTDNYGYTF

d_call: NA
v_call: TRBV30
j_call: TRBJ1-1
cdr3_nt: TGTGCCTGGAATTGGGGGGGGGAATCTGAAGCTTTCTTT
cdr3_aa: CAWNWGGESEAFF

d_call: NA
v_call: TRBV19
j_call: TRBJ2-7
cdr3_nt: TGTGCCAGTAGAAACCTAGCGAGCGGAGGGGAGCAGTACTTC
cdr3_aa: CASRNLASGGEQYF

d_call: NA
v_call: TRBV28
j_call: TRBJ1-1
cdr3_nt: TGTGCCAGCAGTCCCTGGAGGGTTGAAGCTTTCTTT
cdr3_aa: CASSPWRVEAFF

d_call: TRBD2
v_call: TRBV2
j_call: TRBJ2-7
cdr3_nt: TGTGCCAGCAGATTACAACCGGGACTAGCGGGCTACGAGCAGTACTTC
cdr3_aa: CASRLQPGLAGYEQYF

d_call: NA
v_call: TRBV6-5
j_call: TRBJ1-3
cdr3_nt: TGTGCCAGCAGTCAGACAGCGAGCTCTGGAAACACCATATATTTT
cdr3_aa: CASSQTASSGNTIYF

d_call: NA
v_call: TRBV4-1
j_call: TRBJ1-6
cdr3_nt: TGCGCCAGCAGCCAGATACCTAGCTCCTATAATTCACCCCTCCACTTT
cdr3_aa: CASSQIPSSYNSPLHF

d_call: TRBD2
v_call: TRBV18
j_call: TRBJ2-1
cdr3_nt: TGTGCCAGCTCACGCCCCATAGCGGGGAGTTACAATGAGCAGTTCTTC
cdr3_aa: CASSRPIAGSYNEQFF